The source of this TCR beta chain is a study of response to subunit inactivated influenza vaccine. This clonotype has a handful of counts. CDR1 is SGHRS, CDR2 YFSETQ, per germline. The V and J ends lost 7 bases and 7 bases respectively, with 15 bases between them. CDR3 length equals 13 residues. One entry per CDR3 protein, called by TCRdb with MiXCR from the RT-PCR reads. The table records hundreds of thousands of distinct CDR3 sequences, approximately 11% of them present only once. The sample also formed part of further work on T cells expressing NK-cell markers. That paper states: Template switching by 5'RACE with UMIs generated the TCR beta cDNA. Researchers got TCR beta repertoires out of sorted CD3+CD56+NKG2C+, CD3+CD56+NKG2C- and CD3+CD56-NKG2C+ T cells. The sequencing cohort of eight donors included seven HCMV-seropositive individuals and one seronegative individual. These clonotypes, the leaders elsewhere, also led the CD3+CD56-NKG2C+ fraction in four donors. Clones of NKG2C+ T cells that had expanded were of unclear HCMV specificity.

The sample consisted of PBMCs from blood, taken on the day of vaccination. The receptor was derived from a man aged 45-60 years who received an inactivated influenza vaccine. The chain recombines TRBV5-1 with TRBJ2-1; D not resolved. Here the CDR3 DNA reads TGCGCCAGCGGGTGGGGATCCCAGAATGAGCAGTTCTTC. It encodes CASGWGSQNEQFF.